The T cell receptor (beta chain) under discussion was sequenced for a study of CD8 T cells in ankylosing spondylitis. CDR1 is SGHAT and CDR2 is FQDESV in the germline V gene (reference sequence). V shed 2 bases and J shed 3 bases, with 12 bases lying between them. The CDR3 is 15 residues long. This clonotype appeared a few times. Its specificity is unknown. A single record per CDR3 protein comes from TCRdb applying MiXCR to the 5' RACE reads. The sample carries 750,000 to 850,000 distinct CDR3 sequences, 10% to 15% recorded once. Notes on the study in general: Earlier studies detected some motif variants in reactive arthritis synovial fluid and blood. Ankylosing spondylitis blood appeared to carry a characteristic TCR beta motif of several highly homologous variants.

The material sequenced was blood, either unsorted or a sorted T cell fraction (not recorded which). The rearrangement uses TRBV11-1 and TRBJ2-3; possibly TRBD1 for D (6 bases). The origin of this receptor is a male donor with ankylosing spondylitis. In DNA form, the CDR3 reads TGTGCCAGCAGCTTAAAGGGGGTTTGGACAGATACGCAGTATTTT. Translating gives CASSLKGVWTDTQYF. Drawing the rest from reference TRBV11-1 and TRBJ2-3, the complete variable domain is EAEVAQSPRYKITEKSQAVAFWCDPISGHATLYWYRQILGQGPELLVQFQDESVVDDSQLPKDRFSAERLKGVDSTLKIQPAELGDSAMYLCASSLKGVWTDTQYFGPGTRLTVL.